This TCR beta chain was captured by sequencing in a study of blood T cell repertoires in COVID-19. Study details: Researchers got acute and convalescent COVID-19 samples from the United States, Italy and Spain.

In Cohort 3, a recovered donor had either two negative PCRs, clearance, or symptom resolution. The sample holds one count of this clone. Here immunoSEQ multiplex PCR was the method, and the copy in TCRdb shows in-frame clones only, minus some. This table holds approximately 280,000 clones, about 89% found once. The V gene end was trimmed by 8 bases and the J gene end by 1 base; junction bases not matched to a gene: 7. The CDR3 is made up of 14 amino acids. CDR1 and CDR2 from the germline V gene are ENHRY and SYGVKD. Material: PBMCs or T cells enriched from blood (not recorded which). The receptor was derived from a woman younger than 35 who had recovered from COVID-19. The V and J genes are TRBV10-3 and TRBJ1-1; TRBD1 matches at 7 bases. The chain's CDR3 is CAISTGLGNTEAFF. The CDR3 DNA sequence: TGTGCCATCTCGACAGGGCTAGGGAACACTGAAGCTTTCTTT.